The present TCR beta chain was sequenced within a study of blood T cell repertoires in COVID-19. Study background: Sites across the United States, Italy and Spain contributed samples from acute and convalescent COVID-19.

The CDR3 extends over 13 amino acids. Germline assignment: CDR1 SGHRS and CDR2 YFSETQ. The V gene end was trimmed by 0 bases and the J gene end by 5 bases; junction bases not matched to a gene: 0. This clone was seen only once. Within the sample, other DNA sequences also encode this same CDR3. The table came from immunoSEQ multiplex PCR; TCRdb's copy has only in-frame clones and leaves some out. This sample carries about 230,000 clones, 85% to 90% of them seen once, and the ten largest clones take over 3%. The specimen was PBMCs or T cells enriched from blood (not recorded which). The V and J genes are TRBV5-1 and TRBJ2-5; the match to TRBD2 covers 8 bases. This clonotype was obtained from a woman aged 45-59 years in a cohort exposed to, infected with or recovered from COVID-19 (not recorded which). CDR3 DNA: TGCGCCAGCAGCTTGGGCGGGGGGGAGACCCAGTACTTC. Protein: CASSLGGGETQYF.